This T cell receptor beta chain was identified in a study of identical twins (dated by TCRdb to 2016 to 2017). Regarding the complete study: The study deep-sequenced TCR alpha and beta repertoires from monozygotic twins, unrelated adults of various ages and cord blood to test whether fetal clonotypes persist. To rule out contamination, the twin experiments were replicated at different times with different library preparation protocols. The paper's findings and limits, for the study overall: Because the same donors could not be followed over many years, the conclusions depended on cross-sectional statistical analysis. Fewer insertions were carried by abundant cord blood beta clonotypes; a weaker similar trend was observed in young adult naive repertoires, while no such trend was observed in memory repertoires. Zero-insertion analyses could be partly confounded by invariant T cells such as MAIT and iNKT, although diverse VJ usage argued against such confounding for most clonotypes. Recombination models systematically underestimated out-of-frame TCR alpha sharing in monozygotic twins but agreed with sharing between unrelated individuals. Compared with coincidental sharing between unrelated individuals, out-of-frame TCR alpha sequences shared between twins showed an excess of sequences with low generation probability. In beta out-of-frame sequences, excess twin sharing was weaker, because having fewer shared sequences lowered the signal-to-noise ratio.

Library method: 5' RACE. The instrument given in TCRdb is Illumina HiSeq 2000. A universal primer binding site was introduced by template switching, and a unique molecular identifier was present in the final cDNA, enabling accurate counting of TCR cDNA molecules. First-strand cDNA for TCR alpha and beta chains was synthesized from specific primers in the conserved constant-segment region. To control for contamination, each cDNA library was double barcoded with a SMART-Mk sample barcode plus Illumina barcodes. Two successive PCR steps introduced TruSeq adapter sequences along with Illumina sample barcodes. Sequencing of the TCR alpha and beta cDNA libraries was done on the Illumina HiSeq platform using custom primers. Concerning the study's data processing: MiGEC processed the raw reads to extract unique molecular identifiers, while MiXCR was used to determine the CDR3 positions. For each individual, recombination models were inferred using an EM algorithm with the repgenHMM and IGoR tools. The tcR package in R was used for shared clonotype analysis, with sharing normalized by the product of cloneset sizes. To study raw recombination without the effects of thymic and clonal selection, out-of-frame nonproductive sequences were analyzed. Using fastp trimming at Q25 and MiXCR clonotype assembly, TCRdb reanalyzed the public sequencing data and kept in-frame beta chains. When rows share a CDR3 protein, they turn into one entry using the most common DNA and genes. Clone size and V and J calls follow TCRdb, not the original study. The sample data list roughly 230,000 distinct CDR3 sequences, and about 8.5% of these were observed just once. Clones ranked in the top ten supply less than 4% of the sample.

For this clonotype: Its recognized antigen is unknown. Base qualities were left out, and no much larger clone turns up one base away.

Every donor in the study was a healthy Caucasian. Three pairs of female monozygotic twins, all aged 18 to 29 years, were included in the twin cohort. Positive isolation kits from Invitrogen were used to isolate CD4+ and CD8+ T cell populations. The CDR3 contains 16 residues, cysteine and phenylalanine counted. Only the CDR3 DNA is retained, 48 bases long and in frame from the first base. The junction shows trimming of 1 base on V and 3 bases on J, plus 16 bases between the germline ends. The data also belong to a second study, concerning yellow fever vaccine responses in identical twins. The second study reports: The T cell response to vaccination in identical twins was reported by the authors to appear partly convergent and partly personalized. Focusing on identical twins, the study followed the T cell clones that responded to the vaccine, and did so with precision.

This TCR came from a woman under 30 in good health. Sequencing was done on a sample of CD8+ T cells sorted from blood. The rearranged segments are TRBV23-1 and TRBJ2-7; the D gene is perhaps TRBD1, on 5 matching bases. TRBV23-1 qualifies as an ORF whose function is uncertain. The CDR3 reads CASSQLDSKSLYEQYF. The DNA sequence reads TGCGCCAGCAGTCAATTAGACAGCAAGTCCCTCTACGAGCAGTACTTC.